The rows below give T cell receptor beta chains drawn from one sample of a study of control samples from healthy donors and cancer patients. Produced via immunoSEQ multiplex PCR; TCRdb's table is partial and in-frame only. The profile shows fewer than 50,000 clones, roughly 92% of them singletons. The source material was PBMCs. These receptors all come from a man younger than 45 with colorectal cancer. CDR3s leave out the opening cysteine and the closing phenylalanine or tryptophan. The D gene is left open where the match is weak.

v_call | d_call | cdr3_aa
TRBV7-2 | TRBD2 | ASSLEGTSGSYEQY
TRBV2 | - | ASSEIGNTGELF
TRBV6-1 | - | ASSEAGDTGELF
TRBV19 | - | ASSISWGSYEQY
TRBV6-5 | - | ASSQAVTIGDTQY
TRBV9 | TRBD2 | ASSVFGGGATDTQY
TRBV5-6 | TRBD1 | ASSWGTGEAF
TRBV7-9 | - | ASSRLRPIEGTEAF
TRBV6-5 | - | ASSSGKEGKNIQY
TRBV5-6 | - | ASSFWGAYYGYT
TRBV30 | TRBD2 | AWKWRGNTDTQY
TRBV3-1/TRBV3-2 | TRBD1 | ASSPPPTGGQETQY
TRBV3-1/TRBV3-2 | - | ASSQYPYLAGTNTGELF
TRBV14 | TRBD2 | ASSQVVAGGYNEQF
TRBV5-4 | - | ASSWLQGTDTQY
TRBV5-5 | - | ASSLGRRGYTNTGELF
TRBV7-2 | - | ASADRGKWEAF
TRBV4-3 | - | ASSPGVYYGYT
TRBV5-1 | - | ASKGTGVSEAF
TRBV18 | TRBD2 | ASSTTSGDTDTQY
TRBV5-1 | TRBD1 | ASSLDVGTGTSGYT
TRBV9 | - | ASSPWLGDTQY
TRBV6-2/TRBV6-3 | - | ASSSEQGSRNTEAF
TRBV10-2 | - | ASSESSYEQY
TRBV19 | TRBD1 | ASSSRDRGPGANVLT
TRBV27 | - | ASSRLLVSDNSPLH
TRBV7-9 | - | ASSLVVGLETQY
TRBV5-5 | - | AGSRFSQETQY
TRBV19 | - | ASSMGVARHGYT
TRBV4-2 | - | ASSQGLGGHADGYT
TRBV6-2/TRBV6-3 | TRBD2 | ASSYSIGTSGYEQY
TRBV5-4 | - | ASSQDRYTDTQY
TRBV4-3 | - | ASSPESRSGHLYNEQF
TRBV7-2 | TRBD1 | ASSFTPTGPNEKLF
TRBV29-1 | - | SVERGANEKLF
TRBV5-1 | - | ASSLERTGELF
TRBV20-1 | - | SASRVPQETQY
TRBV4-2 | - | ASSQDPESYNEQF
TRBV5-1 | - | ASSLQGEGGYT
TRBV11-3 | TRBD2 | ASSSRGGGISTDTQY
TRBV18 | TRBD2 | ASSPISGGAFEQF
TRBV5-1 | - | ASSSDHRGTNEKLF